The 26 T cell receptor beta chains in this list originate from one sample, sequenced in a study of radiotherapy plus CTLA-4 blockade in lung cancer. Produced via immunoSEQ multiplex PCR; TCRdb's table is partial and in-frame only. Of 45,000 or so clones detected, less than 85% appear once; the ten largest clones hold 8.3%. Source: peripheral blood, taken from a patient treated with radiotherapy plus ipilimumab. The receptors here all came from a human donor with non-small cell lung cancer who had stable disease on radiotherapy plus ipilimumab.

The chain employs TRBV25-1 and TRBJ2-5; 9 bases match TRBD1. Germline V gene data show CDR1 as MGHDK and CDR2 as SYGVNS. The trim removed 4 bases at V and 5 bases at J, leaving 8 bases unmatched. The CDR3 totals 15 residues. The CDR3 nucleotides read TGTGCCAGCAGTGCCCTACAGGGGGCGGTCGAGACCCAGTACTTC. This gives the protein CASSALQGAVETQYF.

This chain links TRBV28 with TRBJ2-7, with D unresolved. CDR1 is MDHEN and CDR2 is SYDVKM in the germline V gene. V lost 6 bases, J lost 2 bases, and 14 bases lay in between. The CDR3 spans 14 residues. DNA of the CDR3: TGTGCCAGCAGCCCATCCGGACGGACCTACGAGCAGTACGTC. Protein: CASSPSGRTYEQYV.

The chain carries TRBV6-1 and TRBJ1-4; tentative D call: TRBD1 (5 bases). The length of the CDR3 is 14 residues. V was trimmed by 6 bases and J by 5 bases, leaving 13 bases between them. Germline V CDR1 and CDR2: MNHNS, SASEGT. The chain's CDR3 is CASSAGPANEKLFF. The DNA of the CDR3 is TGTGCCAGCAGCGCGGGACCGGCCAATGAAAAACTGTTTTTT.

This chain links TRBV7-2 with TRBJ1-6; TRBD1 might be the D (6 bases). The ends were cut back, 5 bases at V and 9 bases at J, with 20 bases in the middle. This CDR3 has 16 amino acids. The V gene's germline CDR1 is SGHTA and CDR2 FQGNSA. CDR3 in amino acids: CASSTIRGGQLSPLHF. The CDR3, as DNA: TGTGCCAGCAGCACTATCCGGGGGGGGCAACTTTCACCCCTCCACTTT.

CDR3 residues: CASTDPGSPRSYEQYF. The CDR3 bases are TGTGCCAGCACCGACCCCGGGAGCCCTCGCTCCTACGAGCAGTACTTC. The chain carries TRBV11-2 and TRBJ2-7; tentatively, D is TRBD2 (6 bases). The germline CDR1 and CDR2 sequences are SGHAT and FQNNGV. V was trimmed by 7 bases and J by 0 bases, leaving 19 bases between them. The CDR3 covers 16 residues.

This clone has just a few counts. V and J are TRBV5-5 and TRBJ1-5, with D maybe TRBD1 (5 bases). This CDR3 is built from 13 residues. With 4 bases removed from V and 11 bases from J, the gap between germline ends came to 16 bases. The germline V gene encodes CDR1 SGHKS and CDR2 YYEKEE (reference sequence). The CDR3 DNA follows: TGTGCCAGCAGCCTGGGGGACGCGGCGTCCCAGCATTTT. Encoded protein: CASSLGDAASQHF.

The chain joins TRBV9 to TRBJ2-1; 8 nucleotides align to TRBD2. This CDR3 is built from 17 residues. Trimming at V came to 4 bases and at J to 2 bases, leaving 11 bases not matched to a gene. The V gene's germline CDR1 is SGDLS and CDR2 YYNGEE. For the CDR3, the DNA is TGTGCCAGCAGCCCCCGAGTACGGGGGGGTACCTACAATGAGCAGTTCTTC. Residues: CASSPRVRGGTYNEQFF. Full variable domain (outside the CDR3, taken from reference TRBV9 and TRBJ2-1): DSGVTQTPKHLITATGQRVTLRCSPRSGDLSVYWYQQSLDQGLQFLIQYYNGEERAKGNILERFSAQQFPDLHSELNLSSLELGDSALYFCASSPRVRGGTYNEQFFGPGTRLTVL.

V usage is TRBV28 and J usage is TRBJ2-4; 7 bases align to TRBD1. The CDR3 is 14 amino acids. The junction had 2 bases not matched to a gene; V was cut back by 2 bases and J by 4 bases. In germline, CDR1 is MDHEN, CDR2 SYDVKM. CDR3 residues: CASSLGQEKNIQYF. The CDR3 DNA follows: TGTGCCAGCAGTTTAGGACAGGAGAAAAACATTCAGTACTTC.

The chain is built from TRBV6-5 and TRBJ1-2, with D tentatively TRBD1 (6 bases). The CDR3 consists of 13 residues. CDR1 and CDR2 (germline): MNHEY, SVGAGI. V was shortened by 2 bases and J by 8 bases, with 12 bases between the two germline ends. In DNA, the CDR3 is TGTGCCAGCAGTTACATAGGGGGGGGAGGCTACACCTTC. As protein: CASSYIGGGGYTF.

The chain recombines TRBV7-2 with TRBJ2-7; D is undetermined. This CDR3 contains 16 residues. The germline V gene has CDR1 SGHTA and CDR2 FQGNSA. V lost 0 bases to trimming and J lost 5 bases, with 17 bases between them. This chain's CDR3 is CASSLATAAGTNEQYF. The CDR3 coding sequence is TGTGCCAGCAGCTTAGCCACCGCAGCCGGAACAAACGAGCAGTACTTC.

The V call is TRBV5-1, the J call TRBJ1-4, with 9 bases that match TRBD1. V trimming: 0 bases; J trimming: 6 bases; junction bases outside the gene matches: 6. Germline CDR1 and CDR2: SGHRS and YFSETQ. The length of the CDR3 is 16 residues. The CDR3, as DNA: TGCGCCAGCAGCTTGGCGGGTGGACAGGGGTATGAAAAACTGTTTTTT. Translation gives CASSLAGGQGYEKLFF.

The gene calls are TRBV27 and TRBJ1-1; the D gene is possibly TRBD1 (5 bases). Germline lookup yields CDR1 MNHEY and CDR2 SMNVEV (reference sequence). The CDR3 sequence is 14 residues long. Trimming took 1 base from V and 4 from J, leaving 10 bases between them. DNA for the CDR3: TGTGCCAGCAGTTTATTTCCAGGGATCACTGAAGCTTTCTTT. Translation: CASSLFPGITEAFF.

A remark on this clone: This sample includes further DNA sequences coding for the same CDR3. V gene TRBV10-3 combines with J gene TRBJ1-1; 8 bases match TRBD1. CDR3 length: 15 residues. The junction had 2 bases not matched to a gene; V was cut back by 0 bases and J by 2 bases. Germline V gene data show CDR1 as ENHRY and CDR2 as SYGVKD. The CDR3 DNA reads TGTGCCATCAGTGAGTCGGACAGGGCCAACACTGAAGCTTTCTTT. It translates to CAISESDRANTEAFF.

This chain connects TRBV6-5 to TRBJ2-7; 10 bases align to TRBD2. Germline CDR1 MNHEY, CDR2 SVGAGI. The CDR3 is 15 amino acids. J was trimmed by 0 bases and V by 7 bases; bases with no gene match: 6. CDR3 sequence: CASNLVAGGSYEQYV. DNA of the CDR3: TGTGCCAGCAATCTCGTAGCGGGGGGCTCCTACGAGCAGTACGTC.

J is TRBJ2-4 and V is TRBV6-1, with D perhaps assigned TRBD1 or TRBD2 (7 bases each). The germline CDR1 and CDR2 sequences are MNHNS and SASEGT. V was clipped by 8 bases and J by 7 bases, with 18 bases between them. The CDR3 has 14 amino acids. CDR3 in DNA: TGTGCCAGCTGGGGGGGACAGCGGAGGAACATTCAGTACTTC. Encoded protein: CASWGGQRRNIQYF.

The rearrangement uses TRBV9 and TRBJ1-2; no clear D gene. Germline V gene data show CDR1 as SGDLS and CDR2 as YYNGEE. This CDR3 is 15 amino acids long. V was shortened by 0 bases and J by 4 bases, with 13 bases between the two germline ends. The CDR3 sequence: CASSVAREGRYGYTF. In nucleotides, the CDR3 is TGTGCCAGCAGCGTAGCAAGGGAGGGTCGCTATGGCTACACCTTC.

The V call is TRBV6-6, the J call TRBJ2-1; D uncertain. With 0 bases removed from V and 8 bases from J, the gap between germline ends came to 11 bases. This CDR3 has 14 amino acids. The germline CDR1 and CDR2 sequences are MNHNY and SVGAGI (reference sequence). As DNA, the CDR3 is TGTGCCAGCAGTTACTCTACAGTAATCGATGAGCAGTTCTTC. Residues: CASSYSTVIDEQFF.

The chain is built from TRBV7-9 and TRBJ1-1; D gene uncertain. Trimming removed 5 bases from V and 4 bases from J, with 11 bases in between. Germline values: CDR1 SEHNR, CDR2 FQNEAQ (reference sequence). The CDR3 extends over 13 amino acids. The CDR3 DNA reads TGTGCCAGCAGCAGCGGACTAGTCACTGAAGCTTTCTTT. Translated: CASSSGLVTEAFF.

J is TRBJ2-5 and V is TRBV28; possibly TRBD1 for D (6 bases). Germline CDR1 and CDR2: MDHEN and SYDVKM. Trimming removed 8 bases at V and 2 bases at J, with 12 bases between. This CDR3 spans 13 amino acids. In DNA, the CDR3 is TGTGCCAGCTCCAGGGGAGATCAAGAGACCCAGTACTTC. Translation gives CASSRGDQETQYF.

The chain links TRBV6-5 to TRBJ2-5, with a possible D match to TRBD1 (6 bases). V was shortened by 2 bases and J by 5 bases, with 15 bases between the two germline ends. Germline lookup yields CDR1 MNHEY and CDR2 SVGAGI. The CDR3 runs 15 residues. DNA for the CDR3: TGTGCCAGCAGTTACGACGGGACAAAAGGGGAGACCCAGTACTTC. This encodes CASSYDGTKGETQYF.

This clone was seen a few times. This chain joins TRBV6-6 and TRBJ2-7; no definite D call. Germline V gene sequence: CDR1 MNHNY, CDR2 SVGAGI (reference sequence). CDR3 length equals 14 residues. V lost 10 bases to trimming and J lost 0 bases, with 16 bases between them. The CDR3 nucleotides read TGTGCCACCTCCGTACTTAGGTACTCCTACGAGCAGTACTTC. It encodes CATSVLRYSYEQYF.

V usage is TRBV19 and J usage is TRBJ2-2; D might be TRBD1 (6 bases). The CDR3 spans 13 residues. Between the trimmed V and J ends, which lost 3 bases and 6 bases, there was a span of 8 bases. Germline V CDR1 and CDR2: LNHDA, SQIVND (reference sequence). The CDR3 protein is CASSIEGAGELFF. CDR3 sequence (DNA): TGTGCCAGTAGTATTGAGGGGGCCGGGGAGCTGTTTTTT.

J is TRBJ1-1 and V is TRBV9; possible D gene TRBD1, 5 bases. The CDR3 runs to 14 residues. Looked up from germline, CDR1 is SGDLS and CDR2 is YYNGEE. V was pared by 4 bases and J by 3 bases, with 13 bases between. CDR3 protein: CASSFQGGDTEAFF. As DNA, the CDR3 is TGTGCCAGCAGCTTCCAGGGAGGAGACACTGAAGCTTTCTTT.

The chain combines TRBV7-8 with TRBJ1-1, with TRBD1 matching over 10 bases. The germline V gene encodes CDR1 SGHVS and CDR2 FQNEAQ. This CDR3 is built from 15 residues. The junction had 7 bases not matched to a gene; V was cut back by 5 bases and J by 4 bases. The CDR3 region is CASSGRQGAITEAFF. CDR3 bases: TGTGCCAGCAGCGGCAGACAGGGGGCAATCACTGAAGCTTTCTTT.

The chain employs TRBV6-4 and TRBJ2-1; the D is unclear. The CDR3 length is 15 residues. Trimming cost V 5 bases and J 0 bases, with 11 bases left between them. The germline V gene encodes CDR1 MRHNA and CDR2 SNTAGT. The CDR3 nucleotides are TGTGCCAGCAGTAGGTCAGGAGTCTCCTACAATGAGCAGTTCTTC. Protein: CASSRSGVSYNEQFF.

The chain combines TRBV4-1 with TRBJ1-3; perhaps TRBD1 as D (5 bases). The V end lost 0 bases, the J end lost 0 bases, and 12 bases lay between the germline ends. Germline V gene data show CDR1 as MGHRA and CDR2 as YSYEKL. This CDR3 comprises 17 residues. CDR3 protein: CASSQEWGPNSGNTIYF. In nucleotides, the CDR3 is TGCGCCAGCAGCCAAGAATGGGGCCCAAACTCTGGAAACACCATATATTTT.